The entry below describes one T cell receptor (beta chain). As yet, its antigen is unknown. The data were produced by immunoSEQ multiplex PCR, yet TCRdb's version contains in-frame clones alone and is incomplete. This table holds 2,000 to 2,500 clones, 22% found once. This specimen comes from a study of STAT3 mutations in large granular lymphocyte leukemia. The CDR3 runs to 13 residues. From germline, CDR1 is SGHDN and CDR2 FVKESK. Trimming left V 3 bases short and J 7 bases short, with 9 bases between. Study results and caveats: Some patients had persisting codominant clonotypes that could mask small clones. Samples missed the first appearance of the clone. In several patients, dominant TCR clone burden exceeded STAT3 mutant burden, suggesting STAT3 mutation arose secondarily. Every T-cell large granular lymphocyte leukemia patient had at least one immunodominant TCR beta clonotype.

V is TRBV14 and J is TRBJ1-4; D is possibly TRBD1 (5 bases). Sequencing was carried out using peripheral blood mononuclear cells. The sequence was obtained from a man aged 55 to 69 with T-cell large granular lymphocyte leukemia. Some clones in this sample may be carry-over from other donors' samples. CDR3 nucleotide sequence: TGTGCCAGCAGCCAGGGGCTAGTTGAAAAACTGTTTTTT. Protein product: CASSQGLVEKLFF.